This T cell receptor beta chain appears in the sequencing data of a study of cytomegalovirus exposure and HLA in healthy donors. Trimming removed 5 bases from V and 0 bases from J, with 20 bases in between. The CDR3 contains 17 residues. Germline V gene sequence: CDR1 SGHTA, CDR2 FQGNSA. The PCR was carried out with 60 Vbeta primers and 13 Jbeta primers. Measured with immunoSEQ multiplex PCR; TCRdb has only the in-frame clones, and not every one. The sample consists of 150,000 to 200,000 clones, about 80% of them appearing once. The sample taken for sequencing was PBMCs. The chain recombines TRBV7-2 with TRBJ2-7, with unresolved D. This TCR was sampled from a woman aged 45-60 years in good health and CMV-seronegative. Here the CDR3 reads CASSGYEEERSSYEQYF. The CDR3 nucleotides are TGTGCCAGCAGCGGCTACGAGGAAGAGAGGAGCTCCTACGAGCAGTACTTC. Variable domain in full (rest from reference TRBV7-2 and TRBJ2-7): GAGVSQSPSNKVTEKGKDVELRCDPISGHTALYWYRQSLGQGLEFLIYFQGNSAPDKSGLPSDRFSAERTGGSVSTLTIQRTQQEDSAVYLCASSGYEEERSSYEQYFGPGTRLTVT.